This TCR beta chain was observed in a study of response to subunit inactivated influenza vaccine. Study-wide points: The authors offered the suggestion that each seasonal influenza vaccination recruits few new T cells.

The CDR3 extends over 14 amino acids. The trim removed 7 bases at V and 2 bases at J, leaving 7 bases unmatched. Per germline, CDR1 MNHEY and CDR2 SVGEGT. TCRdb re-derived calls from the RT-PCR reads in MiXCR, one entry per CDR3 protein. The table lists about 570,000 distinct CDR3 sequences, around 11% of them singletons. A remark on this clonotype: Its target is not known.

The specimen was PBMCs from blood, collected on the day of vaccination. This TCR was sampled from a man aged 50-59 years who received an inactivated influenza vaccine. The chain links TRBV6-2 or TRBV6-3 to TRBJ2-7; 8 nucleotides agree with TRBD1. The CDR3 loop is CASTRDRTTYEQYF. For the CDR3, the DNA is TGTGCCAGCACAAGGGACAGGACTACCTACGAGCAGTACTTC.